These T cell receptor beta chains were read from a single sample in a study of beta chain features in type 1 diabetes. TCRdb keeps only in-frame clones here, not all; method: immunoSEQ multiplex PCR. The data contain 15,000 to 20,000 clones, 50% of them singletons. Source material: stem cell memory CD4+ T cells from blood. Every receptor here comes from a young man in good health. Both conserved end residues are part of each CDR3. The order of the fields is V gene, clone size, D gene, J gene, CDR3 DNA, CDR3 protein. A D gene is named only where the DNA matches it firmly. Expanded clones are given a class, and other clones once, few, many or no size at all.

>TRBV11-2|NA|TRBD2|TRBJ2-1
TGTGCCAGCAGATCCTGGGGCGGGAGCTCCGACAATGAGCAGTTCTTC
CASRSWGGSSDNEQFF
>TRBV27|NA|TRBD1|TRBJ2-5
TGTGCCAGCAGTAGACTACAGGGGCTCGAGGAGACCCAGTACTTC
CASSRLQGLEETQYF
>TRBV7-3|NA|TRBD1|TRBJ2-2
TGTGCCAGCAGTTATGCACCGGGACAGGGGGTTTCTGGCACCGGGGAGCTGTTTTTT
CASSYAPGQGVSGTGELFF
>TRBV7-8|NA|TRBD2|TRBJ2-2
TGTGCCAGCAGCTCCAGGAGACTAGCGGGGGGTGTGGAGCTGTTTTTT
CASSSRRLAGGVELFF
>TRBV11-1|few|TRBD1|TRBJ2-5
TGTGCCAGCAGCTTCAAAACCGGGACAGCTATAGAGACCCAGTACTTC
CASSFKTGTAIETQYF
>TRBV5-6|few|NA|TRBJ1-5
TGTGCCAGCAGCTTCCTTCGGGGCAATCAGCCCCAGCATTTT
CASSFLRGNQPQHF
>TRBV7-9|NA|NA|TRBJ1-4
TGTGCCAGCAGCTTAGAACAGGGAACTAATGAAAAACTGTTTTTT
CASSLEQGTNEKLFF
>TRBV5-8|NA|NA|TRBJ1-1
TGTGCCAGCAGCTTGTCACAGAACACTGAAGCTTTCTTT
CASSLSQNTEAFF
>TRBV10-3|NA|TRBD1|TRBJ2-7
TGTGCCATCAACCCGGGACAGGGATTCTCCTACGAGCAGTACTTC
CAINPGQGFSYEQYF
>TRBV28|NA|TRBD2|TRBJ2-5
TGTGCCAGCAGTTTCCATGGGACAGGGTGGACTAGCGGGCGGTACCAAGAGACCCAGTACTTC
CASSFHGTGWTSGRYQETQYF
>TRBV7-6|NA|TRBD1|TRBJ2-7
TGTGCCAGCAGCTTAGTGGGACAGCTATCCCTAGATTCCTACGAGCAGTACTTC
CASSLVGQLSLDSYEQYF
>TRBV7-2|few|NA|TRBJ2-6
TGTGCCAGCAGCTTAGAGACAGGATTTGCTGGGGCCAACGTCCTGACTTTC
CASSLETGFAGANVLTF
>TRBV7-9|NA|NA|TRBJ1-1
TGTGCCAGCAGCTTAGTTCTCCCCAACTCAGGGGAGAACACTGAAGCTTTCTTT
CASSLVLPNSGENTEAFF